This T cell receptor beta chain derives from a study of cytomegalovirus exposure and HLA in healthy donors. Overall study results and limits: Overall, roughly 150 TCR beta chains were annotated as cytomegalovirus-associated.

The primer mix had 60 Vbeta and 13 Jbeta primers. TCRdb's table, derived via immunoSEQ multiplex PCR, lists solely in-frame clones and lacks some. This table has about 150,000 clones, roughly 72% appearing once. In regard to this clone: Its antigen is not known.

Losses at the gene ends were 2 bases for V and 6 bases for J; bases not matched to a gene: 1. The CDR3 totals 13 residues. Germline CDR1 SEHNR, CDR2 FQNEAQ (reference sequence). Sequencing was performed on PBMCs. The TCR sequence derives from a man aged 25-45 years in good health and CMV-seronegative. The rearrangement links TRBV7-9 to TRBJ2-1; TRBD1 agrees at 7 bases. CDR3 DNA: TGTGCCAGCAGCTTAACAGGGGTCAATGAGCAGTTCTTC. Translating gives CASSLTGVNEQFF.